This T cell receptor beta chain was sequenced in a study of Graves' ophthalmopathy and Graves' hyperthyroidism. This clonotype was seen ten or more times. Beta-chain TCR CDR3 regions were amplified from RNA transcripts. HTBI primers were used in a first-round RT-PCR, which preceded a second-round multiplex PCR. Each CDR3 protein gets one entry after TCRdb re-called the multiplex PCR reads with MiXCR. The sample carries 1 million to 1.3 million distinct CDR3 sequences, about 38% recorded once. From germline, CDR1 is ENHRY and CDR2 SYGVKD. CDR3 length: 14 amino acids. V dropped 6 bases and J dropped 0; count of bases not matched to a gene: 1.

The sample taken for sequencing was peripheral blood or thyroid tissue (not recorded which). The TCR sequence derives from an adult man with Graves' hyperthyroidism. The rearrangement joins TRBV10-3 to TRBJ2-3; the match to TRBD1 covers 9 bases. Written as DNA, the CDR3 is TGTGCCATCAGGGGGACAGGGAGCACAGATACGCAGTATTTT. Amino acids: CAIRGTGSTDTQYF.